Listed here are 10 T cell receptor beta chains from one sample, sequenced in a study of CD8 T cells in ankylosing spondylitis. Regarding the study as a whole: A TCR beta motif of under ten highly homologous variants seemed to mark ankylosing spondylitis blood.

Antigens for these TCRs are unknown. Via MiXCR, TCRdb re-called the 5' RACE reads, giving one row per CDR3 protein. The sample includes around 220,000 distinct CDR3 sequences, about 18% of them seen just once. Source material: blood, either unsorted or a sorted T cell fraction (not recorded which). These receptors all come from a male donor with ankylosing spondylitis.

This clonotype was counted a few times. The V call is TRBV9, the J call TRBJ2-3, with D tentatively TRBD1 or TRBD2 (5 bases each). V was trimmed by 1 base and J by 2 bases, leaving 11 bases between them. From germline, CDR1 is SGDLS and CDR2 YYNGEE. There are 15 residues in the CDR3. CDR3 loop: CASSVWGRATDTQYF. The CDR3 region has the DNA TGTGCCAGCAGCGTATGGGGGAGAGCCACAGATACGCAGTATTTT.

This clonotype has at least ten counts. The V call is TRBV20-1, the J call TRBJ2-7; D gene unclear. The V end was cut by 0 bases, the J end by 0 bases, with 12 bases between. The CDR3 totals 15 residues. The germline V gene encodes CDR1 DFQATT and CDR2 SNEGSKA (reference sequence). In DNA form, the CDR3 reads TGCAGTGCTAGAGATGCGAAAAGCTCCTCCTACGAGCAGTACTTC. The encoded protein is CSARDAKSSSYEQYF.

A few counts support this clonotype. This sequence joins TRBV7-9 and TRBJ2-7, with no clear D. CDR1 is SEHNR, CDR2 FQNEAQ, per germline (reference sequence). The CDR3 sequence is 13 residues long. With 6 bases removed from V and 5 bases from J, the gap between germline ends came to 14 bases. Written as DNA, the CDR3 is TGTGCCAGCAGACAAGACGCTGGCAACGAGCAGTACTTC. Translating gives CASRQDAGNEQYF. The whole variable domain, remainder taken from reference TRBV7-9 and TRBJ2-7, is DTGVSQNPRHKITKRGQNVTFRCDPISEHNRLYWYRQTLGQGPEFLTYFQNEAQLEKSRLLSDRFSAERPKGSFSTLEIQRTEQGDSAMYLCASRQDAGNEQYFGPGTRLTVT.

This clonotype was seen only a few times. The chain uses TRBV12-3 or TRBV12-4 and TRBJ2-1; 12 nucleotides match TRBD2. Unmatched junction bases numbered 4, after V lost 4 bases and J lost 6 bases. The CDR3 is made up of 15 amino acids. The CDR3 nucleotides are TGTGCCAGCAGTTCCGCTAGCGGGGGGGCCAATGAGCAGTTCTTC. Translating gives CASSSASGGANEQFF.

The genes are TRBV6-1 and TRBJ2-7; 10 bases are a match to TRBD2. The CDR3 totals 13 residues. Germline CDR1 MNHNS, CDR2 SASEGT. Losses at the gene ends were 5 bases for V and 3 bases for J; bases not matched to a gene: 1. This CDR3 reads CASSLAGDYEQYF. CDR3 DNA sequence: TGTGCCAGCAGTCTAGCGGGAGACTACGAGCAGTACTTC.

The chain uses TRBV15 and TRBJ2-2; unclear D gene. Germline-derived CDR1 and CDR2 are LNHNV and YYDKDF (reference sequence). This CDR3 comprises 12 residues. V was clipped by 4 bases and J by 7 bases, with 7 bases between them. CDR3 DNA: TGTGCCACCAGCATCCCGTACGGGGAGCTGTTTTTT. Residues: CATSIPYGELFF.

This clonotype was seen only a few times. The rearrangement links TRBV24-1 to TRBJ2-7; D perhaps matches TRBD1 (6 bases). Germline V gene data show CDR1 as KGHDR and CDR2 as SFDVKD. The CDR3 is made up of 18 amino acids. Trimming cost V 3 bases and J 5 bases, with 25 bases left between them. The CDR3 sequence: CATSDLILDRKRLNEQYF. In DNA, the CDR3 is TGTGCCACCAGTGATCTTATACTGGACAGAAAGCGACTGAACGAGCAGTACTTC.

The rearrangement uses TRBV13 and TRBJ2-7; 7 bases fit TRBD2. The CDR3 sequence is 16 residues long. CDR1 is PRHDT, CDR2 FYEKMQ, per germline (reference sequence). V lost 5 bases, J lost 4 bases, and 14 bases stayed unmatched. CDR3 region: CASSTPVWEGRYEQYF. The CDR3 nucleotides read TGTGCCAGCAGCACTCCAGTGTGGGAGGGCCGATACGAGCAGTACTTC.

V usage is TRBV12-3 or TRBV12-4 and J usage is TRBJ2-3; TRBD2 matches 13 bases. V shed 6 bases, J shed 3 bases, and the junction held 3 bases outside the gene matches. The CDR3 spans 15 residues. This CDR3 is CASRLAGGQTDTQYF. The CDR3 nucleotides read TGTGCCAGCAGACTAGCGGGGGGGCAGACAGATACGCAGTATTTT.

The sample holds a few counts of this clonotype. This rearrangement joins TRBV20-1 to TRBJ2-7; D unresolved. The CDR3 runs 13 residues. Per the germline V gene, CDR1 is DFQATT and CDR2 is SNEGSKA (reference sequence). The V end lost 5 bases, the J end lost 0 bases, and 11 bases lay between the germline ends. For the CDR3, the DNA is TGCAGTGCTCGTCCGAAAAGCTCCTACGAGCAGTACTTC. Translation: CSARPKSSYEQYF.